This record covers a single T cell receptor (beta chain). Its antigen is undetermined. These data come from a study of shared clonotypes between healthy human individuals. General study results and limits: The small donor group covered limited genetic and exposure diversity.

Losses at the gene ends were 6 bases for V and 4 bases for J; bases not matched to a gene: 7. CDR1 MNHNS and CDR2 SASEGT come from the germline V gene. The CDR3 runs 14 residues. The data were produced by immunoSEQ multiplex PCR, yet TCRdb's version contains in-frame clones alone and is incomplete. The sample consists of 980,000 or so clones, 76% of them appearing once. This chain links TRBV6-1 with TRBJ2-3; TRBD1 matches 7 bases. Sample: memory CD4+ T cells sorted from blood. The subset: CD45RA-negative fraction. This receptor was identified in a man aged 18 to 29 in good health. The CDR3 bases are TGTGCCAGCAGGTCAGGGACAGCAGCAGATACGCAGTATTTT. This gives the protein CASRSGTAADTQYF.